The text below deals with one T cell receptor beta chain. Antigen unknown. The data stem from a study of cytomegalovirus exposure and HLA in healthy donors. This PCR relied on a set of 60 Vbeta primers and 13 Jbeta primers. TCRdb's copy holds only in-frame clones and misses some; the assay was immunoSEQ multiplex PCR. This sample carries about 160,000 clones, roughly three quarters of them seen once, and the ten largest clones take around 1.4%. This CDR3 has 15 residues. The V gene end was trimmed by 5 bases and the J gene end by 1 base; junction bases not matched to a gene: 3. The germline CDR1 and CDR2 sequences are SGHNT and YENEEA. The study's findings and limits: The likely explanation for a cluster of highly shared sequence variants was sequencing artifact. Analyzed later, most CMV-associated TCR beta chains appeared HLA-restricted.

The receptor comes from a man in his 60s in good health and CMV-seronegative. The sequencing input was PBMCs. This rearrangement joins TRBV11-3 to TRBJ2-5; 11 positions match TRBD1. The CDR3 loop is CASSPGTGGQETQYF. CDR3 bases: TGTGCCAGCAGCCCAGGGACAGGGGGCCAAGAGACCCAGTACTTC.